Listed here is a single TCR beta chain. The V and J ends lost 2 bases and 6 bases, in that order; junction bases with no gene match: 7. This CDR3 is 15 amino acids long. CDR1 is WNHNN, CDR2 SYGVQD, per germline (reference sequence). This sample was included in a study of blood T cell repertoires in COVID-19. About the research overall: COVID-19 samples collected from the United States, Italy and Spain covered acute and convalescent phases. Nucleic acid was either cDNA or gDNA, and it came from T cells, B-cell-depleted T cells, or PBMCs.

Under the authors' procedure: Amplified reference gene primers provided the basis for estimating nucleated cell counts. Measured with immunoSEQ multiplex PCR; TCRdb has only the in-frame clones, and not every one. D and trimming come from the DNA, and the V and J calls and clone size come from that table. The sample has 200,000 to 250,000 clones; 75% to 90% are singletons. Input material: peripheral blood. This chain joins TRBV10-1 and TRBJ2-7; 10 bases are a match to TRBD1. This clonotype was obtained from a woman in her seventies with active or convalescent COVID-19. CDR3 in amino acids: CASSEEGTGVREQYF. The CDR3 DNA reads TGCGCCAGCAGTGAGGAGGGGACAGGGGTACGCGAGCAGTACTTC.